These 28 T cell receptor beta chains came from one sample sequenced in a study of neurological immune-mediated disorders (dated by TCRdb to 2018 to 2020). The library was made by 5' RACE. The listed sequencing device is Illumina HiSeq 2500. Using fastp trimming at Q25 and MiXCR clonotype assembly, TCRdb reanalyzed the public sequencing data and kept in-frame beta chains. Each CDR3 protein appears once, grouped with its most common genes and DNA. The sample table holds some 86,000 distinct CDR3 sequences, of which roughly 2.6% were seen once. The ten top clones hold around 1.1% of the sample. The sample was PBMCs. The receptors were gathered from a woman aged 25 to 39 with multiple sclerosis.

This clonotype was counted many times. The chain uses TRBV7-2 and TRBJ2-1; D perhaps matches TRBD2 (6 bases). Germline lookup yields CDR1 SGHTA and CDR2 FQGNSA. Trimming stripped 0 bases from V and 9 bases from J, with 21 bases between. The CDR3 runs 17 residues. CDR3 coding DNA: TGTGCCAGCAGCTTAGCCCCCCGGGAGACCTTCCGTGGTGAGCAGTTCTTC. It translates to CASSLAPRETFRGEQFF. The whole variable domain, remainder taken from reference TRBV7-2 and TRBJ2-1, is GAGVSQSPSNKVTEKGKDVELRCDPISGHTALYWYRQSLGQGLEFLIYFQGNSAPDKSGLPSDRFSAERTGGSVSTLTIQRTQQEDSAVYLCASSLAPRETFRGEQFFGPGTRLTVL.

Many counts were recorded for this clonotype. The chain uses TRBV20-1 and TRBJ1-2; D ambiguous. Per germline, CDR1 DFQATT and CDR2 SNEGSKA (reference sequence). The CDR3 sequence is 13 residues long. Trimming pared 1 base from V and 2 bases from J, leaving 8 bases between. In nucleotides, the CDR3 is TGCAGTGCTAGAGTCTCACAAAACTATGGCTACACCTTC. It encodes CSARVSQNYGYTF.

There are many counts of this clonotype. The V call is TRBV6-6, the J call TRBJ2-5; no clear D gene. The CDR3 sequence is 10 residues long. From germline, CDR1 is MNHNY and CDR2 SVGAGI (reference sequence). The V end lost 6 bases, the J end lost 5 bases, and 4 bases lay between the germline ends. The CDR3, as DNA: TGTGCCAGCAGAGCGGAGACCCAGTACTTC. Its protein is CASRAETQYF.

This clonotype was recorded many times. The CDR3 DNA sequence: TGCAGCGCTCTCAGCGGGAAAGGGTACAATGAGCAGTTCTTC. Its protein is CSALSGKGYNEQFF. The genes are TRBV29-1 and TRBJ2-1, with 7 positions matching TRBD2. Germline CDR1 and CDR2: SQVTM and ANQGSEA. The V and J ends lost 7 bases and 4 bases, in that order; junction bases with no gene match: 10. CDR3 length: 14 amino acids.

This clonotype was detected ten times or more. The genes are TRBV12-3 or TRBV12-4 and TRBJ1-2, with no clear D. Between the trimmed V and J ends, which lost 6 bases and 8 bases, there was a span of 16 bases. The CDR3 sequence is 13 residues long. The CDR3 here is CASSERWGGGYTF. Written as DNA, the CDR3 is TGTGCCAGCAGCGAGAGGTGGGGAGGGGGCTACACCTTC.

This clonotype was observed many times. V usage is TRBV4-3 and J usage is TRBJ2-7; possible D gene TRBD1, 5 bases. Deletions cut 0 bases from V and 2 bases from J, with 14 bases between. Germline lookup yields CDR1 LGHNA and CDR2 YSLEER. The CDR3 is made up of 16 amino acids. The DNA of the CDR3 is TGCGCCAGCAGCCAAGACAATACAGGTGCTACCTACGAGCAGTACTTC. Translation: CASSQDNTGATYEQYF.

This clonotype was recorded many times. The chain recombines TRBV28 with TRBJ1-1; TRBD1 is a possible D gene (6 bases). This CDR3 comprises 14 residues. The V gene's germline CDR1 is MDHEN and CDR2 SYDVKM. Trimming left V 6 bases short and J 11 bases short, with 22 bases between. CDR3 in DNA: TGTGCCAGCAGCCACGACACAGGGATCAAGCCTGCTTTCTTT. This sequence encodes CASSHDTGIKPAFF.

This clonotype was counted ten times or more. The chain employs TRBV12-3 or TRBV12-4 and TRBJ2-1, with 11 nucleotides matching TRBD2. This CDR3 has 13 residues. V shed 2 bases, J shed 12 bases, and the junction held 3 bases outside the gene matches. The CDR3 loop reads CASSLIAGGSQFF. The CDR3 region has the DNA TGTGCCAGCAGTTTAATAGCGGGAGGGTCGCAGTTCTTC.

Many counts were recorded for this clonotype. One junction end disagrees with the germline gene, perhaps due to a read error. V and J are TRBV3-1 and TRBJ1-2; 8 nucleotides line up with TRBD1. CDR1 is LGHDT and CDR2 is YNNKEL in the germline V gene (reference sequence). The CDR3 runs to 12 residues. The CDR3 here is CASSQERLGQAF. In DNA form, the CDR3 reads TGTGCCAGCAGCCAAGAGAGATTGGGACAGGCCTTC.

This clonotype appeared many times. The junction departs from the called germline gene at one end, perhaps through a read error. The chain has TRBV20-1 and TRBJ2-5, with no clear D. Germline V gene sequence: CDR1 DFQATT, CDR2 SNEGSKA (reference sequence). The CDR3 is 13 amino acids. CDR3 in amino acids: CSARAGLQETQYF. CDR3 bases: TGCAGTGCGAGAGCCGGGCTCCAAGAGACCCAGTACTTC.

Many counts were recorded for this clonotype. CDR3 DNA: TGCAGCGTTGTTGGACAGAACACTGAAGCTTTCTTT. It codes for CSVVGQNTEAFF. The chain is built from TRBV29-1 and TRBJ1-1; tentative D call: TRBD1 (5 bases). The CDR3 has 12 amino acids. Germline CDR1 reads SQVTM; CDR2 reads ANQGSEA. Trimming removed 4 bases from V and 1 base from J, with 7 bases in between.

The sample holds many counts of this clonotype. The rearrangement uses TRBV7-9 and TRBJ1-1; tentatively, D is TRBD1 (5 bases). V shed 2 bases and J shed 1 base, with 17 bases lying between them. This CDR3 has 17 residues. Per germline, CDR1 SEHNR and CDR2 FQNEAQ (reference sequence). The CDR3 DNA reads as TGTGCCAGCAGCTTACCCGGCATGGCAGGGAAGAACACTGAAGCTTTCTTT. It codes for CASSLPGMAGKNTEAFF.

This clonotype was counted ten times or more. The chain links TRBV5-1 to TRBJ1-1, with D possibly being TRBD1 (5 bases). The CDR3 contains 15 residues. Trimming left V 4 bases short and J 2 bases short, with 15 bases between. CDR1 and CDR2 (germline): SGHRS, YFSETQ. The CDR3 protein is CASSPGFGTNTEAFF. DNA for the CDR3: TGCGCCAGCAGCCCGGGGTTCGGGACTAACACTGAAGCTTTCTTT. Filled out from reference TRBV5-1 and TRBJ1-1, the complete variable domain reads KAGVTQTPRYLIKTRGQQVTLSCSPISGHRSVSWYQQTPGQGLQFLFEYFSETQRNKGNFPGRFSGRQFSNSRSEMNVSTLELGDSALYLCASSPGFGTNTEAFFGQGTRLTVV.

This clonotype was recorded at least ten times. The chain employs TRBV29-1 and TRBJ1-1; D may be TRBD1 (6 bases). Germline V lookup: CDR1 SQVTM, CDR2 ANQGSEA. The CDR3 runs 13 residues. V dropped 5 bases and J dropped 1 base, with 11 bases sitting between them. The CDR3 DNA sequence: TGCAGCGTTCAGGGGTGGGGGAACACTGAAGCTTTCTTT. It is translated as CSVQGWGNTEAFF.

This clonotype has a count of ten or more. V gene TRBV7-2 combines with J gene TRBJ2-1; 8 bases line up with TRBD2. Germline V gene data show CDR1 as SGHTA and CDR2 as FQGNSA. V trimming: 1 base; J trimming: 8 bases; junction bases outside the gene matches: 4. The CDR3 loop spans 14 amino acids. CDR3 sequence (DNA): TGTGCCAGCAGCTTAGGGACTAGCCGGTATGAGCAGTTCTTC. It is translated as CASSLGTSRYEQFF.

There are many counts of this clonotype. V usage is TRBV28 and J usage is TRBJ2-3, with TRBD1 matching 10 bases. Germline V gene lookup returns CDR1 MDHEN and CDR2 SYDVKM. The CDR3 loop spans 14 amino acids. With V trimmed by 9 bases and J by 4 bases, 7 bases remained unmatched. CDR3 region: CASRGTGEADTQYF. As DNA, the CDR3 is TGTGCCAGTCGGGGGACAGGGGAGGCAGATACGCAGTATTTT.

Points on this clonotype: A much larger clone differs by one base, so this may be a read error. V and J are TRBV20-1 and TRBJ2-2; 13 nucleotides agree with TRBD2. The CDR3 sequence is 17 residues long. CDR1 is DFQATT, CDR2 SNEGSKA, per germline (reference sequence). The CDR3 bases are TGCAGTGCTTACTCGACTAGCGGGAGGCGAAACAACGGGGAGCTGTTTTTT. Its translation is CSAYSTSGRRNNGELFF.

This clonotype was seen many times. The J gene is TRBJ2-7, the V gene TRBV29-1; D is unclear. CDR3 size: 12 residues. V was cut by 4 bases and J by 0 bases, with 7 bases left in between. Germline V gene data show CDR1 as SQVTM and CDR2 as ANQGSEA. The CDR3 protein is CSVGGLSYEQYF. For the CDR3, the DNA is TGCAGCGTTGGTGGCCTCTCCTACGAGCAGTACTTC.

This clonotype has at least ten counts. The chain employs TRBV28 and TRBJ1-5; D is perhaps TRBD1 (5 bases). The CDR3 is made up of 15 amino acids. V lost 1 base and J lost 3, with 10 bases in between. In germline, CDR1 is MDHEN, CDR2 SYDVKM. CDR3 residues: CASSLYAGDNQPQHF. CDR3 DNA sequence: TGTGCCAGCAGTTTATATGCGGGGGACAATCAGCCCCAGCATTTT.

This clonotype was observed many times. V usage is TRBV14 and J usage is TRBJ1-2; D gene uncertain. V gave up 0 bases and J gave up 6 bases, with 11 bases separating them. The CDR3 spans 14 residues. Germline V gene lookup returns CDR1 SGHDN and CDR2 FVKESK. CDR3 DNA sequence: TGTGCCAGCAGCCAAGAAGGCCAACCCCATGGCTACACCTTC. This translates into CASSQEGQPHGYTF. Supplemented by reference TRBV14 and TRBJ1-2, the full variable domain reads EAGVTQFPSHSVIEKGQTVTLRCDPISGHDNLYWYRRVMGKEIKFLLHFVKESKQDESGMPNNRFLAERTGGTYSTLKVQPAELEDSGVYFCASSQEGQPHGYTFGSGTRLTVV.

The sample holds many counts of this clonotype. This chain links TRBV20-1 with TRBJ2-7; no definite D call. In germline, CDR1 is DFQATT, CDR2 SNEGSKA (reference sequence). This CDR3 is built from 10 residues. V was pared by 5 bases and J by 5 bases, with 7 bases between. Written as DNA, the CDR3 is TGCAGTGCTGGCCAAAACGAGCAGTACTTC. As protein: CSAGQNEQYF.

The table lists this clonotype with many counts. One junction end does not reproduce the germline sequence, and a read error may be involved. The V call is TRBV3-1, the J call TRBJ2-7; TRBD1 is a possible D gene (5 bases). Germline V gives CDR1 LGHDT, CDR2 YNNKEL (reference sequence). The CDR3 has 14 residues. The CDR3 spells CVSSPKTAEYEQYF. The DNA for the CDR3 is TGTGTCAGCAGCCCTAAGACAGCTGAATACGAGCAGTACTTC.

This clonotype was counted many times. This chain connects TRBV24-1 to TRBJ2-2, with TRBD2 matching 10 bases. Germline trimming cut 6 bases from V and 5 bases from J; bases unmatched to any gene: 5. Germline-derived CDR1 and CDR2 are KGHDR and SFDVKD. CDR3 length: 15 amino acids. The CDR3 sequence: CATSSSGSGTGELFF. The CDR3 region has the DNA TGTGCCACCAGTTCTAGCGGGAGTGGGACCGGGGAGCTGTTTTTT.

This clonotype was detected ten times or more. This chain joins TRBV7-2 and TRBJ2-4; D is possibly TRBD1 or TRBD2 (7 bases each). Germline V gene lookup returns CDR1 SGHTA and CDR2 FQGNSA. V lost 3 bases to trimming and J lost 0 bases, with 15 bases between them. This CDR3 region has 17 residues. This chain's CDR3 is CASSFGQGGRAKNIQYF. The CDR3 DNA reads TGTGCCAGCAGCTTTGGGCAGGGGGGGCGAGCCAAAAACATTCAGTACTTC.

This clonotype occurred many times. This chain links TRBV11-2 with TRBJ2-1; TRBD1 agrees at 7 bases. Looked up from germline, CDR1 is SGHAT and CDR2 is FQNNGV. The CDR3 runs to 18 residues. With 2 bases clipped from V and 2 bases from J, the junction kept 12 bases outside the gene matches. CDR3 bases: TGTGCCAGCAGCTTACATGCCACCGGGACAGTTGCCTACAATGAGCAGTTCTTC. Encoded protein: CASSLHATGTVAYNEQFF.

The sample holds many counts of this clonotype. The chain recombines TRBV3-1 with TRBJ1-1; TRBD1 is a possible D gene (5 bases). V was pared by 1 base and J by 9 bases, with 9 bases between. Germline V lookup: CDR1 LGHDT, CDR2 YNNKEL (reference sequence). The length of the CDR3 is 12 residues. This CDR3 reads CASSQGGRKAFF. The CDR3 bases are TGTGCCAGCAGCCAAGGGGGCAGGAAAGCTTTCTTT.

This clonotype was counted a single time. V is TRBV29-1 and J is TRBJ1-1; TRBD1 matches 7 bases. The CDR3 loop spans 12 amino acids. The V gene's germline CDR1 is SQVTM and CDR2 ANQGSEA. Trimming removed 7 bases from V and 1 base from J; junction bases left unmatched: 3. The CDR3 reads CSEDRRNTEAFF. CDR3 sequence (DNA): TGCAGCGAGGACAGGAGGAACACTGAAGCTTTCTTT.

This clonotype was recorded at least ten times. J is TRBJ2-5 and V is TRBV7-2, with D perhaps TRBD2 (6 bases). V lost 1 base and J 5 bases, leaving 14 bases between the germline ends. The CDR3 runs to 15 residues. Germline V gene lookup returns CDR1 SGHTA and CDR2 FQGNSA. CDR3 sequence reads: CASSLVGGDGETQYF. CDR3 DNA: TGTGCCAGCAGCTTAGTCGGGGGAGACGGTGAGACCCAGTACTTC.